The 30 T cell receptor beta chains below were found in one sample sequenced in a study of blood T cell repertoires in COVID-19. Produced via immunoSEQ multiplex PCR; TCRdb's table is partial and in-frame only. The profile shows 250,000 to 350,000 clones, roughly 90% of them singletons. Sequencing was done on a sample of peripheral blood. The receptors were sampled from a woman aged 25-40 years with COVID-19, enrolled during active disease.

The gene calls are TRBV6-2 or TRBV6-3 and TRBJ2-7; D remains ambiguous. This CDR3 is built from 12 residues. CDR1 is MNHEY, CDR2 SVGEGT, per germline. The germline V and J ends were trimmed by 6 bases and 4 bases, with 10 bases remaining between them. The CDR3 bases are TGTGCCAGCAGCCGAAACAGTTACGAGCAGTACTTC. Residues: CASSRNSYEQYF.

The rearrangement links TRBV3-1 (or the pseudogene TRBV3-2) to TRBJ1-2; possible D gene TRBD1, 6 bases. The CDR3 contains 14 residues. Germline V gene data show CDR1 as LGHDT and CDR2 as YNNKEL (reference sequence). Deletions cut 2 bases from V and 4 bases from J, with 11 bases between. As DNA, the CDR3 is TGTGCCAGCAGCCAATACCAGGGGCTCTATGGCTACACCTTC. It translates to CASSQYQGLYGYTF.

This clone showed up just once. This chain uses TRBV3-1 (or the pseudogene TRBV3-2) with TRBJ2-7, with TRBD1 matching over 9 bases. This CDR3 spans 14 amino acids. V dropped 4 bases and J dropped 2; count of bases not matched to a gene: 3. Germline V gene sequence: CDR1 LGHDT, CDR2 YNNKEL (reference sequence). CDR3: CASSPTGGAYEQYF. In DNA form, the CDR3 reads TGTGCCAGCAGCCCTACAGGGGGCGCCTACGAGCAGTACTTC.

This clone occurred many times. This chain uses TRBV28 with TRBJ1-5, with D uncertain. CDR3 length: 13 amino acids. Trimming stripped 6 bases from V and 4 bases from J, with 10 bases between. The germline CDR1 and CDR2 sequences are MDHEN and SYDVKM. This CDR3 reads CASSPTQNQPQHF. The DNA of the CDR3 is TGTGCCAGCAGCCCGACACAGAATCAGCCCCAGCATTTT.

The V and J genes are TRBV6-5 and TRBJ2-7, with TRBD2 matching 11 bases. Germline V gene data show CDR1 as MNHEY and CDR2 as SVGAGI. This CDR3 has 14 amino acids. The trim removed 1 base at V and 4 bases at J, leaving 0 bases unmatched. The CDR3 coding sequence is TGTGCCAGCAGTTACTTAGCGGGAGGGTACGAGCAGTACTTC. Protein product: CASSYLAGGYEQYF.

The CDR3 nucleotides are TGTGCCAGCAGCTTCCAGGGGGCATGGACCGGGGAGCTGTTTTTT. This sequence encodes CASSFQGAWTGELFF. The genes are TRBV7-9 and TRBJ2-2; TRBD1 matches at 8 bases. V lost 3 bases to trimming and J lost 5 bases; unmatched junction nucleotides: 5. Germline CDR1 and CDR2: SEHNR and FQNEAQ (reference sequence). The CDR3 covers 15 residues.

The V and J genes are TRBV6-5 and TRBJ2-3; 7 bases agree with TRBD1. The V gene's germline CDR1 is MNHEY and CDR2 SVGAGI. The CDR3 loop spans 15 amino acids. J was trimmed by 4 bases and V by 5 bases; bases with no gene match: 9. The DNA for the CDR3 is TGTGCCAGCAGTCTCGACAGGGTTCGCCCAGATACGCAGTATTTT. Protein: CASSLDRVRPDTQYF.

The chain is built from TRBV30 and TRBJ2-3; 9 positions agree with TRBD2. Unmatched junction bases numbered 7, after V lost 3 bases and J lost 6 bases. Per germline, CDR1 GTSNPN and CDR2 SVGIG (reference sequence). The CDR3 is 14 residues long. Here the CDR3 DNA reads TGTGCCTGGAGAGTTAGCGGGAGTTGGGATACGCAGTATTTT. Protein sequence: CAWRVSGSWDTQYF.

The rearrangement joins TRBV24-1 to TRBJ2-2; TRBD2 matches at 8 bases. Germline lookup yields CDR1 KGHDR and CDR2 SFDVKD. The length of the CDR3 is 16 residues. V gave up 3 bases and J gave up 3 bases; unmatched junction bases: 5. The DNA of the CDR3 is TGTGCCACCAGTGATCGTCCGACTAGCGACACCGGGGAGCTGTTTTTT. Translation gives CATSDRPTSDTGELFF.

The CDR3 loop reads CATSGPGHPRNTIYF. The CDR3 coding sequence is TGTGCCACCAGTGGCCCGGGACATCCGAGAAACACCATATATTTT. The genes are TRBV24-1 and TRBJ1-3, with D maybe TRBD1 (6 bases). CDR1 and CDR2 (germline): KGHDR, SFDVKD. The V end lost 5 bases, the J end lost 5 bases, and 15 bases lay between the germline ends. This CDR3 comprises 15 residues.

This chain connects TRBV5-5 to TRBJ2-7; D perhaps matches TRBD2 (6 bases). This CDR3 has 15 amino acids. The germline V and J ends were trimmed by 4 bases and 2 bases, with 16 bases remaining between them. Looked up from germline, CDR1 is SGHKS and CDR2 is YYEKEE (reference sequence). DNA for the CDR3: TGTGCCAGCAGCCTCCCGGCGGGGCGAACCTACGAGCAGTACTTC. Translated, it gives CASSLPAGRTYEQYF. Combining the CDR3 with reference TRBV5-5 and TRBJ2-7 gives the whole variable domain DAGVTQSPTHLIKTRGQQVTLRCSPISGHKSVSWYQQVLGQGPQFIFQYYEKEERGRGNFPDRFSARQFPNYSSELNVNALLLGDSALYLCASSLPAGRTYEQYFGPGTRLTVT.

V is TRBV5-1 and J is TRBJ2-5; 13 positions match TRBD2. Losses at the gene ends were 3 bases for V and 6 bases for J; bases not matched to a gene: 8. CDR1 SGHRS and CDR2 YFSETQ come from the germline V gene. This CDR3 comprises 16 residues. CDR3 sequence reads: CASSWGLAGTMKTQYF. The CDR3 DNA is TGCGCCAGCAGCTGGGGACTAGCGGGAACTATGAAGACCCAGTACTTC.

The rearrangement joins TRBV9 to TRBJ2-1; 7 bases are shared with TRBD2. The CDR3 is made up of 13 amino acids. The V and J ends lost 2 bases and 10 bases, in that order; junction bases with no gene match: 6. Germline CDR1 is SGDLS and CDR2 is YYNGEE. The CDR3 DNA reads TGTGCCAGCAGCGTGACTCTTAGCGGGGAGCAGTTCTTC. This encodes CASSVTLSGEQFF. The variable domain in full, with the rest retrieved from reference TRBV9 and TRBJ2-1, is DSGVTQTPKHLITATGQRVTLRCSPRSGDLSVYWYQQSLDQGLQFLIQYYNGEERAKGNILERFSAQQFPDLHSELNLSSLELGDSALYFCASSVTLSGEQFFGPGTRLTVL.

This chain uses TRBV19 with TRBJ2-7, with unresolved D. Germline V gene lookup returns CDR1 LNHDA and CDR2 SQIVND (reference sequence). V shed 3 bases and J shed 3 bases, with 9 bases lying between them. This CDR3 has 13 amino acids. CDR3 coding DNA: TGTGCCAGTAGTATCTCCCCTCTCTACGAGCAGTACTTC. Encoded protein: CASSISPLYEQYF.

The CDR3 region has the DNA TGTGCCAGCAGCCCACACCGGGATCAGCCCCAGCATTTT. This sequence encodes CASSPHRDQPQHF. The gene calls are TRBV11-2 and TRBJ1-5, with D uncertain. V shed 5 bases and J shed 5 bases, with 10 bases lying between them. The CDR3 consists of 13 residues. Germline V gene data show CDR1 as SGHAT and CDR2 as FQNNGV.

This clone was seen just once. The chain joins TRBV28 to TRBJ1-2; D remains unclear. Germline V gene data show CDR1 as MDHEN and CDR2 as SYDVKM. The V end lost 3 bases, the J end lost 5 bases, and 7 bases lay between the germline ends. The CDR3 is 12 amino acids. CDR3 amino acids: CASSFVLYGYTF. The CDR3 nucleotides read TGTGCCAGCAGTTTCGTCCTGTATGGCTACACCTTC.

Note on this clone: This CDR3 is also generated by other DNA sequences in the sample. The rearrangement joins TRBV28 to TRBJ1-3, with D unresolved. V shed 3 bases and J shed 1 base, with 7 bases lying between them. Per germline, CDR1 MDHEN and CDR2 SYDVKM. The CDR3 totals 14 residues. The CDR3 nucleotides are TGTGCCAGCAGTTTTGCGGGGTCTGGAAACACCATATATTTT. Translating it yields CASSFAGSGNTIYF.

The chain joins TRBV9 to TRBJ1-2; D remains unclear. Germline-derived CDR1 and CDR2 are SGDLS and YYNGEE. The V gene lost 6 bases and the J gene lost 4 bases, with 13 bases spanning the gap. CDR3 length: 13 residues. The CDR3 region has the DNA TGTGCCAGCACCGCCACGGGATTCTATGGCTACACCTTC. Translating gives CASTATGFYGYTF.

V and J are TRBV5-6 and TRBJ2-6; 13 bases map to TRBD2. J gave up 3 bases and V 4 bases, and 10 bases lay outside the gene matches. Germline CDR1 SGHDT, CDR2 YYEEEE. This CDR3 spans 19 amino acids. The DNA of the CDR3 is TGTGCCAGCAGCAAGGGACTAGCGGGAATAGGTGGTGGGGCCAACGTCCTGACTTTC. It specifies CASSKGLAGIGGGANVLTF.

The chain joins TRBV5-1 to TRBJ1-2; maybe TRBD1 (5 bases). Trimming cost V 0 bases and J 4 bases, with 13 bases left between them. This CDR3 contains 15 residues. Germline CDR1 and CDR2: SGHRS and YFSETQ. CDR3 protein: CASSLVGVDGYGYTF. The CDR3 DNA is TGCGCCAGCAGCTTGGTAGGGGTGGATGGCTATGGCTACACCTTC. The full variable domain, completed using reference TRBV5-1 and TRBJ1-2, is KAGVTQTPRYLIKTRGQQVTLSCSPISGHRSVSWYQQTPGQGLQFLFEYFSETQRNKGNFPGRFSGRQFSNSRSEMNVSTLELGDSALYLCASSLVGVDGYGYTFGSGTRLTVV.

CDR3 nucleotide sequence: TGTGCCAGCACTCTGGGCGGGCGGAACACCGGGGAGCTGTTTTTT. Amino acid sequence: CASTLGGRNTGELFF. The chain carries TRBV5-4 and TRBJ2-2; D may be TRBD2 (5 bases). The length of the CDR3 is 15 residues. Germline-derived CDR1 and CDR2 are SGHNT and YYREEE (reference sequence). V lost 6 bases and J lost 1, with 13 bases in between.

The chain joins TRBV19 to TRBJ2-7; 7 bases fit TRBD2. The CDR3 contains 15 residues. J was trimmed by 4 bases and V by 6 bases; bases with no gene match: 12. Germline V CDR1 and CDR2: LNHDA, SQIVND (reference sequence). This CDR3 is CASRREDTTLYEQYF. In DNA, the CDR3 is TGTGCCAGTAGACGGGAGGACACCACCCTTTACGAGCAGTACTTC. The full variable domain, rest sourced from reference TRBV19 and TRBJ2-7, is DGGITQSPKYLFRKEGQNVTLSCEQNLNHDAMYWYRQDPGQGLRLIYYSQIVNDFQKGDIAEGYSVSREKKESFPLTVTSAQKNPTAFYLCASRREDTTLYEQYFGPGTRLTVT.

This chain joins TRBV13 and TRBJ2-1, with TRBD2 matching over 14 bases. Trimming cost V 5 bases and J 2 bases; bases outside gene matches: 5. The CDR3 is made up of 17 amino acids. Germline V gene lookup returns CDR1 PRHDT and CDR2 FYEKMQ (reference sequence). CDR3 sequence reads: CASSPGLAGVAYNEQFF. DNA of the CDR3: TGTGCCAGCAGCCCGGGACTAGCGGGAGTGGCCTACAATGAGCAGTTCTTC. The full variable domain, its missing parts supplied by reference TRBV13 and TRBJ2-1, is AAGVIQSPRHLIKEKRETATLKCYPIPRHDTVYWYQQGPGQDPQFLISFYEKMQSDKGSIPDRFSAQQFSDYHSELNMSSLELGDSALYFCASSPGLAGVAYNEQFFGPGTRLTVL.

The J gene is TRBJ2-7, the V gene TRBV6-5, with 10 bases fitting TRBD1. The CDR3 is 15 amino acids. Trimming took 2 bases from V and 5 from J; bases not matched to a gene: 6. Germline V gene lookup returns CDR1 MNHEY and CDR2 SVGAGI. Here the CDR3 reads CASSYAGQGFNEQYF. The CDR3 DNA is TGTGCCAGCAGTTACGCGGGACAGGGGTTCAACGAGCAGTACTTC.

This chain joins TRBV5-1 and TRBJ2-3; 12 bases align to TRBD2. Germline values: CDR1 SGHRS, CDR2 YFSETQ. The ends lost 3 bases at V and 5 bases at J; junction bases unmatched: 4. The CDR3 has 15 residues. The CDR3: CASSSSGRALDTQYF. As DNA, the CDR3 is TGCGCCAGCAGCTCTAGCGGGAGGGCCTTAGATACGCAGTATTTT.

The chain is built from TRBV5-1 and TRBJ2-7, with 7 bases lining up with TRBD2. Germline V lookup: CDR1 SGHRS, CDR2 YFSETQ. CDR3 length equals 14 residues. The ends lost 0 bases at V and 4 bases at J; junction bases unmatched: 4. The CDR3 sequence is CASSLETSVYEQYF. The CDR3 nucleotides read TGCGCCAGCAGCTTGGAAACTAGCGTATACGAGCAGTACTTC. The full variable domain, its missing parts supplied by reference TRBV5-1 and TRBJ2-7, is KAGVTQTPRYLIKTRGQQVTLSCSPISGHRSVSWYQQTPGQGLQFLFEYFSETQRNKGNFPGRFSGRQFSNSRSEMNVSTLELGDSALYLCASSLETSVYEQYFGPGTRLTVT.

This clone was recorded a few times. This CDR3 is CASSYAELNTEAFF. The DNA of the CDR3 is TGTGCCAGCAGTTACGCAGAACTGAACACTGAAGCTTTCTTT. The J gene is TRBJ1-1, the V gene TRBV6-2 or TRBV6-3, with D unresolved. CDR1 and CDR2 (germline): MNHEY, SVGEGT. This CDR3 is built from 14 residues. The V gene lost 2 bases and the J gene lost 0 bases, with 7 bases spanning the gap.

The gene calls are TRBV5-4 and TRBJ1-5; tentative D call: TRBD1 (6 bases). The V and J ends lost 2 bases and 1 base respectively, with 13 bases between them. This CDR3 comprises 16 residues. CDR1 is SGHNT, CDR2 YYREEE, per germline (reference sequence). The CDR3 sequence is CASSFGGASSNQPQHF. DNA for the CDR3: TGTGCCAGCAGCTTCGGGGGGGCTTCCAGCAATCAGCCCCAGCATTTT.

The chain recombines TRBV27 with TRBJ1-6; TRBD1 aligns across 8 bases. Germline trimming cut 3 bases from V and 3 bases from J; bases unmatched to any gene: 1. Germline CDR1 reads MNHEY; CDR2 reads SMNVEV (reference sequence). This CDR3 comprises 15 residues. The CDR3 region is CASSFDRGYNSPLHF. CDR3 coding DNA: TGTGCCAGCAGTTTCGACAGGGGCTATAATTCACCCCTCCACTTT.

This clone was seen a single time. The gene calls are TRBV11-3 and TRBJ2-6; D gene ambiguous. In germline, CDR1 is SGHNT, CDR2 YENEEA. V gave up 5 bases and J gave up 1 base, with 9 bases separating them. This CDR3 spans 15 amino acids. CDR3 in DNA: TGTGCCAGCAGCCCCCGAGGTTCTGGGGCCAACGTCCTGACTTTC. This gives the protein CASSPRGSGANVLTF. Full variable domain (missing parts from reference TRBV11-3 and TRBJ2-6): EAGVVQSPRYKIIEKKQPVAFWCNPISGHNTLYWYLQNLGQGPELLIRYENEEAVDDSQLPKDRFSAERLKGVDSTLKIQPAELGDSAVYLCASSPRGSGANVLTFGAGSRLTVL.